What follows describes a single T cell receptor (beta chain). Its specificity is unknown. The sample is drawn from a study of post-analysis software for immune sequencing data. Study conclusions and caveats: By F measure, samples from a shared preparation batch strongly co-clustered. Compared against controls, patients with multiple sclerosis displayed significantly lower normalized Chao1 diversity. Controls showed lower frequencies than patients for roughly five TRBV segments, and TRBV5-6, TRBV5-1 and TRBV20-1 were among these.

Germline-derived CDR1 and CDR2 are MNHNS and SASEGT. The CDR3 is 13 amino acids. V shed 4 bases and J shed 2 bases, with 8 bases lying between them. The TCR beta cDNA libraries carried unique molecular identifiers. About 460,000 cDNA molecules were obtained from around 1 to 9.1 million T cells. TCRdb re-called the PCR reads through MiXCR, storing one row per CDR3 protein. The data show about 810,000 distinct CDR3 sequences, approximately 53% seen once. The rearrangement uses TRBV6-1 and TRBJ1-2; D remains ambiguous. The TCR comes from a girl aged 10-17 years with multiple sclerosis. Sequences were obtained from blood. DNA of the CDR3: TGTGCCAGCAGTGGACCGGGAAACTATGGCTACACCTTC. This gives the protein CASSGPGNYGYTF.